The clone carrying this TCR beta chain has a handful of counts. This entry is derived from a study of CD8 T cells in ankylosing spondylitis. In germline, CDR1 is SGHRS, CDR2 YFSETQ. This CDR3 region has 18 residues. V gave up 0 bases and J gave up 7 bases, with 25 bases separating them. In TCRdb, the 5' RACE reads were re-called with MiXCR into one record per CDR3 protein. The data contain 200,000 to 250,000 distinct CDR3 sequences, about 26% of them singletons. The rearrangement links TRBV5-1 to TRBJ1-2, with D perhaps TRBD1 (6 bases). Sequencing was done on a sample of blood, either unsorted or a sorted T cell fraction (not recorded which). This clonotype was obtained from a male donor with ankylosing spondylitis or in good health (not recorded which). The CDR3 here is CASSLAGLAGGPFSGYTF. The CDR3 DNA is TGCGCCAGCAGCTTGGCCGGTCTTGCCGGGGGCCCCTTCTCTGGCTACACCTTC.